This TCR beta chain was obtained from a study of blood T cell repertoires in COVID-19. Study-level information: Samples taken during acute and convalescent COVID-19 were collected in the United States, Italy and Spain. The analysed material was cDNA or gDNA that came from T cells, B-cell-depleted T cells, or PBMCs.

Repertoires were generated with immunoSEQ multiplex PCR, while TCRdb's copy carries only in-frame clones and drops some. The sample carries about 100,000 clones, more than 85% recorded once. The length of the CDR3 is 13 residues. CDR1 and CDR2 from the germline V gene are ENHRY and SYGVKD. V shed 4 bases and J shed 1 base, with 7 bases lying between them. The genes are TRBV10-3 and TRBJ1-2; D not certain. The TCR originated in a man aged 25-45 years in a cohort sampled during active COVID-19. The specimen sequenced was peripheral blood. Written as DNA, the CDR3 is TGTGCCATCAGTGGACCGGGTAACTATGGCTACACCTTC. Translation: CAISGPGNYGYTF.